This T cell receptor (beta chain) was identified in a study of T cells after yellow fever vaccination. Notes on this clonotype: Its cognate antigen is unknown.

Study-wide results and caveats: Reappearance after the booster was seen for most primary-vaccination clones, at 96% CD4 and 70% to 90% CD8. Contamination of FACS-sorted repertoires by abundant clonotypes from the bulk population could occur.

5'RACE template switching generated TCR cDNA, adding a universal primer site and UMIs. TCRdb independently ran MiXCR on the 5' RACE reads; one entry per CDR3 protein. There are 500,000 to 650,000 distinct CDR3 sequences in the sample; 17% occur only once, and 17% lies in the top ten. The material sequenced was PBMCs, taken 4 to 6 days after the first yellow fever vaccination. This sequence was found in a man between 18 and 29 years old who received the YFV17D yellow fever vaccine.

CDR3 coding DNA: TGTGCCAGCACCAAAGACACCTACGAGCAGTACTTC. This gives the protein CASTKDTYEQYF. The chain employs TRBV7-8 and TRBJ2-7; no clear D gene. This CDR3 comprises 12 residues. The germline V gene encodes CDR1 SGHVS and CDR2 FQNEAQ. Deletions cut 7 bases from V and 2 bases from J, with 9 bases between.